A selection of T cell receptor beta chains follows, all from one sample in a study of T-cell reconstitution after alpha-beta-depleted transplantation in children. TCRdb passed the PCR reads through MiXCR, listing each CDR3 protein once. The sample consists of approximately 100,000 distinct CDR3 sequences, 12% of them appearing once. The material was PBMCs from the stem cell graft donor, obtained from the stem cell graft. The receptors shown here come from a human donor who donated a stem cell graft to a child with inherited bone marrow failure. Each CDR3 is given with its conserved first and last residue. Fields, in order: clone size, J gene, V gene, D gene, CDR3 protein, CDR3 DNA. D genes are given only for firm matches. Clone size, where shown, is once, few, many, or a class for clones that have expanded.

many | TRBJ2-7 | TRBV27 | TRBD2 | CASSSGSGRAYSHEQYF | TGTGCCAGCAGTTCGGGTAGCGGGAGGGCCTATTCCCACGAGCAGTACTTC
many | TRBJ2-3 | TRBV6-5 | - | CASSYYGGPKDTQYF | TGTGCCAGCAGTTACTACGGGGGACCCAAGGATACGCAGTATTTT
many | TRBJ1-2 | TRBV5-6 | - | CASSSPGRASNYGYTF | TGTGCCAGCAGCTCCCCGGGGCGGGCTTCTAACTATGGCTACACCTTC
- | TRBJ1-1 | TRBV5-1 | - | CASSASQLNTEAFF | TGCGCCAGCAGCGCGAGCCAATTGAACACTGAAGCTTTCTTT
many | TRBJ2-7 | TRBV24-1 | TRBD1 | CATSDLTTGIYEQYF | TGTGCCACCAGTGATTTGACGACAGGGATCTACGAGCAGTACTTC
few | TRBJ2-1 | TRBV27 | - | CASSPSYKGKRNEQFF | TGTGCCAGCAGTCCCTCATATAAGGGAAAGAGGAATGAGCAGTTCTTC
many | TRBJ1-1 | TRBV7-9 | TRBD1 | CASSSIGHRGVNGSTEAFF | TGTGCCAGCAGCTCTATTGGGCACAGGGGAGTAAACGGTAGCACTGAAGCTTTCTTT
- | TRBJ2-5 | TRBV20-1 | TRBD2 | CSTGLAEATQYF | TGCAGTACTGGACTAGCGGAAGCGACCCAGTACTTC
few | TRBJ1-1 | TRBV12-3/TRBV12-4 | - | CASSFSDSEAFF | TGTGCCAGCAGTTTCAGTGATTCTGAAGCTTTCTTT
many | TRBJ2-3 | TRBV5-1 | - | CASSPGWDTQYF | TGCGCCAGCAGTCCAGGATGGGATACGCAGTATTTT